Given below is one T cell receptor (beta chain) in context. These data belong to a study of blood T cell repertoires in COVID-19. This CDR3 is built from 14 residues. Germline CDR1 reads GTSNPN; CDR2 reads SVGIG (reference sequence). Losses at the gene ends were 3 bases for V and 4 bases for J; bases not matched to a gene: 4. Sequencing was performed with immunoSEQ multiplex PCR; in TCRdb, only in-frame clones are kept and a portion is missing. Altogether around 270,000 clones are present, approximately 86% being singletons, with the ten largest covering roughly 4.9%. This rearrangement joins TRBV30 to TRBJ1-2; 11 bases map to TRBD1. Sequenced material: peripheral blood. The clonotype originates from an older woman with COVID-19, enrolled during active disease. CDR3 protein: CAWSGQGAIYGYTF. The CDR3 nucleotides are TGTGCCTGGAGCGGACAGGGGGCAATCTATGGCTACACCTTC.